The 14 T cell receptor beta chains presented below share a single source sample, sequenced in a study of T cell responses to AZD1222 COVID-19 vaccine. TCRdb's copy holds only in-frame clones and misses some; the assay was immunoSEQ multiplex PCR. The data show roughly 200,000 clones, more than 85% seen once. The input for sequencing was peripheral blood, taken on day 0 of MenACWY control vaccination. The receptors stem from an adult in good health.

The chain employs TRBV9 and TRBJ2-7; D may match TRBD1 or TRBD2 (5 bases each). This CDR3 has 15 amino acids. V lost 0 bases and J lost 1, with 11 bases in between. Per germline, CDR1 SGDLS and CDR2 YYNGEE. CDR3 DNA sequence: TGTGCCAGCAGCGTAGGTCTGGGGGAATCCTACGAGCAGTACTTC. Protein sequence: CASSVGLGESYEQYF.

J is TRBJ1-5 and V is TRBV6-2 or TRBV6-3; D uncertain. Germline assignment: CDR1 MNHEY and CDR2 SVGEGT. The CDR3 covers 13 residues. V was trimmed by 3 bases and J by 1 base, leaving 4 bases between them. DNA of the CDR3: TGTGCCAGCAGTTATAAGAGCAATCAGCCCCAGCATTTT. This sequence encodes CASSYKSNQPQHF.

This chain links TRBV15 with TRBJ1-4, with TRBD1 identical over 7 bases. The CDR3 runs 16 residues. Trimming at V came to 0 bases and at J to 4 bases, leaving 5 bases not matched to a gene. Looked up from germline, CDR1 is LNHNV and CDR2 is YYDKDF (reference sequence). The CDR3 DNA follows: TGTGCCACCAGCAGAGATCCAACAGGGGTTAATGAAAAACTGTTTTTT. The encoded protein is CATSRDPTGVNEKLFF.

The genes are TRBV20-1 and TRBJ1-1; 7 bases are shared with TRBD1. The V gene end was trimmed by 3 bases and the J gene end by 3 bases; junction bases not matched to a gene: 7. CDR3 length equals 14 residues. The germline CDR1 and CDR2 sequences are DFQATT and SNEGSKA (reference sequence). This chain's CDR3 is CSASKGAGDTEAFF. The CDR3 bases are TGCAGTGCTAGTAAGGGGGCAGGGGACACTGAAGCTTTCTTT.

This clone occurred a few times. This chain's CDR3 is CATHGRDRPYEQYF. CDR3 sequence (DNA): TGTGCCACCCACGGGAGGGACAGGCCCTACGAGCAGTACTTC. The chain recombines TRBV24-1 with TRBJ2-7; D is possibly TRBD1 or TRBD2 (8 bases each). The CDR3 spans 14 residues. The germline CDR1 and CDR2 sequences are KGHDR and SFDVKD. Trimming shortened V by 9 bases and J by 2 bases, and 16 bases separated the two germline ends.

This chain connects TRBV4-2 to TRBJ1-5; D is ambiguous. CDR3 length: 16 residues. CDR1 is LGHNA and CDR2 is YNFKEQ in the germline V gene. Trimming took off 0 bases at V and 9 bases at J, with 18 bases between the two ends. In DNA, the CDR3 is TGTGCCAGCAGCCAAGACAGGACGGCAGGCATGAGGCCCCAGCATTTT. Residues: CASSQDRTAGMRPQHF.

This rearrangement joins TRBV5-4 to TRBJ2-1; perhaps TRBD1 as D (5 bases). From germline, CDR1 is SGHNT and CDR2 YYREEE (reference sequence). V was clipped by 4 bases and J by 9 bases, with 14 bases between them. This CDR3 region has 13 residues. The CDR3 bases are TGTGCCAGCAGCACTCTAGGAAGGGGTGAGCAGTTCTTC. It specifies CASSTLGRGEQFF.

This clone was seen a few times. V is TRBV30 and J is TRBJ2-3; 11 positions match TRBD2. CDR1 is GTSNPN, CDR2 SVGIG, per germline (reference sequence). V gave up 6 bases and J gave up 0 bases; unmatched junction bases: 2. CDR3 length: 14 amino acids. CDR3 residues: CACRLAGSTDTQYF. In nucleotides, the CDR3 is TGTGCCTGTAGACTAGCGGGAAGCACAGATACGCAGTATTTT.

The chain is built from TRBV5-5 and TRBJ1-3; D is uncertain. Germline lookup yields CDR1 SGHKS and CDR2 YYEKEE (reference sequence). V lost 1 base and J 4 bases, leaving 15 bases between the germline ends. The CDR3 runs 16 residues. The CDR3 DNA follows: TGTGCCAGCAGCTTGTCTCCGCGAACGGGAGGAAACACCATATATTTT. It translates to CASSLSPRTGGNTIYF.

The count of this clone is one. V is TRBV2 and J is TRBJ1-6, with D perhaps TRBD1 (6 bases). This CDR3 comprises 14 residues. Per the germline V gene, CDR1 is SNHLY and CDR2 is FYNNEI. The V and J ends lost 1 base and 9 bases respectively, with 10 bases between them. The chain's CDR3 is CASSEGRGGSPLHF. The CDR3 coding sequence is TGTGCCAGCAGTGAAGGCAGGGGAGGTTCACCCCTCCACTTT.

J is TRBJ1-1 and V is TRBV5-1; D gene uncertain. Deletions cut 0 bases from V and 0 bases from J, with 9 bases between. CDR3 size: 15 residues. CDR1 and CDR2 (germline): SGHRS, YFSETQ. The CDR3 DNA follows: TGCGCCAGCAGCTTGGGGGATAACCTGAACACTGAAGCTTTCTTT. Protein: CASSLGDNLNTEAFF.

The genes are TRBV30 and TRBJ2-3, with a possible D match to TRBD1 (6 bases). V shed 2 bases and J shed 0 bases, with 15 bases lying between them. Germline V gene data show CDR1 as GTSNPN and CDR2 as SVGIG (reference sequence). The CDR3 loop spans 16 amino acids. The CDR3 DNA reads TGTGCCTGGAGTTCCTCCCCAGGGGCGAGCACAGATACGCAGTATTTT. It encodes CAWSSSPGASTDTQYF.

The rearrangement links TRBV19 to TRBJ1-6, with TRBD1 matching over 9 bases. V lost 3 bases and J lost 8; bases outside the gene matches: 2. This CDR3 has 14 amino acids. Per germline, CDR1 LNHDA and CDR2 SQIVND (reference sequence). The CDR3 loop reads CASSMGTGHSPLHF. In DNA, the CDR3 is TGTGCCAGTAGTATGGGGACAGGGCATTCACCCCTCCACTTT.

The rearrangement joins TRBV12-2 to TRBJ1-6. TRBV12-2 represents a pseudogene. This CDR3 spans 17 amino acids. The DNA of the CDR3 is TGTGCAAGTCGCTTAGACGCAGCCCGCAACTATAATTCACCCCTCCACTTT. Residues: CASRLDAARNYNSPLHF.